The sequence of this T cell receptor (beta chain) was determined in a study of early T cells in non-severe SARS-CoV-2 infection. Study overall: Bulk RNA taken from unsorted whole blood was sequenced, leaving chains unpaired.

This clonotype was seen a single time. This may be a read error: a much more frequent sequence differs by one nucleotide. TCRdb independently ran MiXCR on the 5' RACE reads; one entry per CDR3 protein. This sample has 100,000 to 130,000 distinct CDR3 sequences, with roughly 11% found just once. This CDR3 region has 17 residues. CDR1 is SGHVS, CDR2 FQNEAQ, per germline. Sequenced material: whole blood. The chain uses TRBV7-8 and TRBJ1-5; no firm D call. This clonotype was obtained from an adult who was a healthcare worker with PCR-confirmed SARS-CoV-2 infection or an uninfected control (not recorded which). CDR3 in DNA: TGTGCCAGCAACTTAATGCGGTGGGTCACAAGTAGGCAGCCCCAGCATTTT. Translating it yields CASNLMRWVTSRQPQHF.